Given below is one T cell receptor (beta chain) in context. The assay was immunoSEQ multiplex PCR, and TCRdb's table has in-frame clones only and misses some. The table records about 20,000 clones, roughly 89% of them present only once. This entry comes from a study of OX40 agonist ivuxolimab in advanced cancers. Study-level information: The drug used for patients, ivuxolimab, was an agonistic anti-OX40 (CD134) antibody. From about 23 to 85 years was the age range, with a mean of about 54 years, and around 80% were male.

The CDR3 has 18 amino acids. Germline V gene data show CDR1 as MDHEN and CDR2 as SYDVKM. The ends lost 8 bases at V and 5 bases at J; junction bases unmatched: 19. The starting material was CD4+ or CD8+ T cells sorted from blood, obtained in a trial of the OX40 agonist ivuxolimab. The chain has TRBV28 and TRBJ1-5; TRBD1 matches at 9 bases. This receptor was identified in an adult with an advanced solid tumor such as melanoma, head and neck, liver or kidney cancer. The CDR3 is CASLPTQPGQGVDQPQHF. The CDR3 DNA reads as TGTGCCAGCCTCCCCACACAACCGGGACAGGGTGTAGATCAGCCCCAGCATTTT. Using reference TRBV28 and TRBJ1-5 for the parts outside the CDR3, the full variable domain is DVKVTQSSRYLVKRTGEKVFLECVQDMDHENMFWYRQDPGLGLRLIYFSYDVKMKEKGDIPEGYSVSREKKERFSLILESASTNQTSMYLCASLPTQPGQGVDQPQHFGDGTRLSIL.